This entry features one T cell receptor beta chain sequence. This clone was detected once. Its antigen has not been determined. Per-base qualities were not stored, and no clone one base away is much larger. This sample is part of a study of OX40 agonist ivuxolimab in advanced cancers. About the investigation overall: Ivuxolimab was a fully human IgG2 agonistic monoclonal antibody targeting the costimulatory receptor OX40 (CD134). Intravenous ivuxolimab was administered to patients every 2 weeks at six dose levels: 0.01, 0.1, 0.3, 1.5, 3 and 10 mg/kg. Of the roughly 54 patients in dose escalation, about 20 had hepatocellular carcinoma, approximately 15 had melanoma, 9 had renal cell carcinoma and 9 had head and neck cancer. A male proportion of roughly 80% and a mean age of 60 years, ranging from roughly 23 to 79, were recorded for the dose-escalation cohort. Patients were allowed to have had prior anti-PD-1, anti-PD-L1 or anti-CTLA-4 therapy, and approximately 39% of the dose-escalation patients had been treated with checkpoint inhibitors. Partial responses occurred in three dose-escalation patients: two with cutaneous melanoma and one with hepatocellular carcinoma. The purpose of peripheral TCRbeta sequencing was to test whether ivuxolimab changed TCR sequence diversity and led to clonal T-cell expansion. The monotherapy dose-escalation portion (N of about 50 patients) of the phase I ivuxolimab trial is reported in the paper. Results the study describes overall, beyond this receptor: Antigen specificity was not determined for the clonally expanded peripheral T cells. In partial responders in the 0.1-3.0 mg/kg groups, normalized peripheral clonal expansion was found to be among the lowest, especially among CD8+ T cells. After ivuxolimab, CD8+ T cells had more expanded clones than CD4+ T cells on average. At doses of 0.1 to 3.0 mg/kg, clonal expansion of both CD4+ and CD8+ blood T cells was observed from baseline to week 6. Low levels of normalized T-cell clonal expansion were also shown by some nonresponding patients.

Genomic DNA was extracted from sorted cells for sequencing of the TCRbeta CDR3 region. The immunoSEQ Assay was used to sequence the TCRbeta CDR3 regions. Imported from immuneACCESS, the table was reduced by TCRdb to in-frame sequences with V and J called. These copies leave out some clones; in studies compared against another copy, an unresolved V gene accounts for under half, and the cause of the remainder is not known. The sample includes 55,000 to 70,000 clones, with about 82% observed a single time. The ten largest clonotypes hold around 2.5% of the sample. From the cysteine up to the phenylalanine, the CDR3 has a length of 16 residues. CDR3 DNA is the only sequence kept; it has 48 bases, read in frame from the first base. Trimmed from V: 4 bases; trimmed from J: 3 bases; junction bases lacking a gene match: 4. Taken from the germline V gene, the CDR1 and CDR2 loops are MNHNS and SASEGT. The trial excluded patients who had a history of autoimmune disease or were on systemic immunosuppression. Peripheral blood for TCR sequencing was drawn from every dose cohort at baseline, at cycle 4 day 1 and at cycle 7 day 1. The samples were taken from a phase I, first-in-human, multicenter, open-label dose-escalation trial of ivuxolimab. Adults with locally advanced or metastatic head and neck squamous cell, hepatocellular, melanoma or renal cell carcinoma were enrolled in the trial. Before TCR sequencing, CD4+ T cells and CD8+ T cells were sorted from peripheral blood as separate populations.

The rearranged segments are TRBV6-1 and TRBJ2-1, with TRBD2 matching 12 junction bases. Sequencing used CD4+ or CD8+ T cells sorted from blood, obtained in a trial of the OX40 agonist ivuxolimab. This receptor was identified in an adult with an advanced solid tumor such as melanoma, head and neck, liver or kidney cancer. The DNA reads as follows: TGTGCCAGCAGTGTAACTAGCGGGGGGCTCTACAATGAGCAGTTCTTC. The encoded protein is CASSVTSGGLYNEQFF.